Listed below are T cell receptor beta chains from one sample, sequenced in a study of T cell responses to AZD1222 COVID-19 vaccine. The assay was immunoSEQ multiplex PCR, and TCRdb's table has in-frame clones only and misses some. There are 150,000 to 200,000 clones in the sample; approximately 94% occur only once, and about 9.3% lies in the top ten. Sequenced material: peripheral blood, taken on day 0 of AZD1222 vaccination. These receptors were obtained from an adult in good health. Each CDR3 is given with its conserved first and last residue. A D gene is named only where the DNA matches it firmly. Rows give clone size only sometimes, using once, few, many, or a class for an expanded clone.

TRBV11-1,TRBJ2-1,-,TRBD2,TGTGCCAGCAGTTTCACCTCCGGGACTAGCAGTGAGCAGTTCTTC,CASSFTSGTSSEQFF
TRBV19,TRBJ2-2,-,-,TGTGCCACCGCTAAAGGGGTACCCGGGGAGCTGTTTTTT,CATAKGVPGELFF
TRBV5-1,TRBJ2-5,-,-,TGCGCCAGCAGCCCACTGGACACGAAAGAGACCCAGTACTTC,CASSPLDTKETQYF
TRBV5-1,TRBJ1-2,once,TRBD1,TGCGCCAGCAGCTTGGGGACAGGGGGAGGCTATGGCTACACCTTC,CASSLGTGGGYGYTF
TRBV19,TRBJ2-7,few,TRBD1,TGTGCCAGTAGTATTGACAGGGGCTACGAGCAGTACTTC,CASSIDRGYEQYF
TRBV12-3/TRBV12-4,TRBJ1-1,-,-,TGTGCCAGCAGTCCTTTTTTGGGCACTGAAGCTTTCTTT,CASSPFLGTEAFF
TRBV7-2,TRBJ2-1,-,TRBD2,TGTGCCAGCAGCTCGGGACTAGCGGGAGGGACTGAGCAGTTCTTC,CASSSGLAGGTEQFF
TRBV9,TRBJ2-2,-,-,TGTGCCAGCACCTTGAGCCCTAGCGTGGCGAACACCGGGGAGCTGTTTTTT,CASTLSPSVANTGELFF
TRBV19,TRBJ1-5,-,TRBD1,TGTGCCAGTAGTATGTGGCTCAGGGGGCATCAGCCCCAGCATTTT,CASSMWLRGHQPQHF
TRBV11-2,TRBJ2-7,once,-,TGTGCCAGCAGCTTTACAGACTACGAGCAGTACTTC,CASSFTDYEQYF
TRBV5-1,TRBJ2-2,-,TRBD1,TGCGCCAGCAGCCCGGCGACAGGGGGCGTCGACACCGGGGAGCTGTTTTTT,CASSPATGGVDTGELFF
TRBV10-3,TRBJ2-5,-,-,TGTGCCATCAGTGAAGTTCTGGAGACCCAGTACTTC,CAISEVLETQYF